The present TCR beta chain was sequenced within a study of identifying expanded T cells in peripheral blood. A word on this clone: The target antigen is unknown.

This CDR3 has 16 amino acids. Data came from immunoSEQ multiplex PCR; TCRdb stores just in-frame clones and leaves some out. The data show 90,000 or so clones, with around 90% seen just once and around a fifth held by the top ten. Study results and caveats: Roughly 1.2 clones differed between technical replicates, versus about 17 and 20 over time.

The receptor was isolated from a person between 18 and 75 years old in good health. V and J are TRBV21-1 and TRBJ1-1; the table's D call, TRBD1, has no DNA check behind it. TRBV21-1 is a pseudogene segment. The sequencing input was blood. The CDR3 DNA reads as TGTGCCAGCAGCAAAAAGGACAGCCCCATGAACACTGAAGCTTTCTTT. Its protein is CASSKKDSPMNTEAFF.